This TCR beta chain is from a study of Graves' ophthalmopathy and Graves' hyperthyroidism. RNA transcripts provided the template for amplifying TCR beta CDR3 regions. RT-PCR in the first round used HTBI primers; a second-round multiplex PCR followed. One entry per CDR3 protein, called by TCRdb with MiXCR from the multiplex PCR reads. The sample carries more than 1,000,000 distinct CDR3 sequences, 36% recorded once. In the case of this clonotype: As yet, its antigen is unknown.

Pregnancy or lactation, uncontrolled infections and other autoimmune diseases were grounds for excluding patients. It was on clinical symptoms, serum thyroxine, TRAb, thyroid ultrasound and orbital computed tomography that diagnosis relied. General observations from the study: Among expanded thyroid clonotypes above 0.001 frequency, most also occurred in blood. Built on 13 signatures, a model told ophthalmopathy apart from stable hyperthyroidism with 87.88% sensitivity and less than 82% specificity.

CDR1 and CDR2 from the germline V gene are LNHNV and YYDKDF (reference sequence). The CDR3 is 17 amino acids. Germline trimming cut 0 bases from V and 4 bases from J; bases unmatched to any gene: 9. The sequencing sample was made of peripheral blood or thyroid tissue (not recorded which). The chain uses TRBV15 and TRBJ1-2; 9 bases are a match to TRBD1. This sequence originates from an adult man with Graves' hyperthyroidism. The DNA of the CDR3 is TGTGCCACCAGCAGAGAACGGCAGACAGGGGGGAGCTATGGCTACACCTTC. Protein sequence: CATSRERQTGGSYGYTF.